Shown below are 23 T cell receptor beta chains from a single sample sequenced in a study of T cells expressing NK-cell markers. One entry per CDR3 protein, without DNA, is what TCRdb gives after re-calling the 5' RACE reads. This table lists roughly 380,000 distinct CDR3 sequences. The sequenced sample consisted of blood T cells: a sorted CD56 or NKG2C T cell subset, CD4+ or CD8+ T cells, or bulk PBMC T cells (not recorded which). These receptor sequences come from a man aged 18-70 years in good health.

V is TRBV27 and J is TRBJ1-2; TCRdb selects TRBD1, and the lack of DNA leaves this call unchecked. The CDR3 contains 16 residues. Germline CDR1 MNHEY, CDR2 SMNVEV (reference sequence). CDR3 in amino acids: CASSPNPIQGFYGYTF.

The CDR3 region is CASSWGTGPTKMNTEAFF. The chain couples TRBV5-4 to TRBJ1-1; the TCRdb D gene call, TRBD1, has no DNA to confirm it. Germline V gene sequence: CDR1 SGHNT, CDR2 YYREEE (reference sequence). The CDR3 length is 18 residues.

The genes are TRBV12-3 or TRBV12-4 and TRBJ2-7. The CDR3 totals 15 residues. The CDR3 here is CASSLNRLVLYEQYF.

The genes are TRBV10-3 and TRBJ2-5; absent DNA, TCRdb's TRBD1 call cannot be checked. Germline V CDR1 and CDR2: ENHRY, SYGVKD. This CDR3 has 15 amino acids. Here the CDR3 reads CAISDGSGGRETQYF.

The chain couples TRBV11-2 to TRBJ2-3; TCRdb selects TRBD1, and the lack of DNA leaves this call unchecked. The germline CDR1 and CDR2 sequences are SGHAT and FQNNGV. This CDR3 region has 18 residues. CDR3 sequence reads: CASSLGLAGARFPDTQYF.

This chain connects TRBV6-1 to TRBJ1-2; TCRdb's D call of TRBD1 is untestable without DNA. Germline CDR1 reads MNHNS; CDR2 reads SASEGT. CDR3 size: 16 residues. The CDR3: CASRRSGTEANYGYTF.

J is TRBJ2-1 and V is TRBV6-1. Germline V gives CDR1 MNHNS, CDR2 SASEGT. CDR3 size: 13 residues. The CDR3 sequence is CASRQNTYNEQFF.

The gene calls are TRBV12-3 or TRBV12-4 and TRBJ2-1. CDR3 length: 15 amino acids. CDR3 protein: CASVSVRGTYNEQFF.

The rearrangement joins TRBV7-7 to TRBJ2-1. The CDR3 is 13 amino acids. Germline V gene lookup returns CDR1 SSHAT and CDR2 FNYEAQ (reference sequence). The CDR3 loop is CASSFDRNNEQFF.

V gene TRBV3-1 combines with J gene TRBJ1-2. This CDR3 comprises 14 residues. CDR1 is LGHDT and CDR2 is YNNKEL in the germline V gene (reference sequence). The CDR3 sequence is CASSQWSSNYGYTF.

This CDR3 is CASSSKGQGAANYGYTF. The V and J genes are TRBV5-1 and TRBJ1-2; TCRdb picks TRBD1, but there is no DNA to check that call. The CDR3 spans 17 residues. Per germline, CDR1 SGHRS and CDR2 YFSETQ.

This sequence joins TRBV12-3 or TRBV12-4 and TRBJ1-1. The CDR3 has 12 residues. CDR3 amino acids: CASTSEVTEAFF.

The chain recombines TRBV6-1 with TRBJ1-2; TCRdb designates TRBD1, a call that cannot be tested without DNA. This CDR3 contains 16 residues. The germline V gene has CDR1 MNHNS and CDR2 SASEGT. This CDR3 reads CASRKHRDREKEGYTF.

The CDR3 is CASSTPTGAEQYF. The rearrangement joins TRBV27 to TRBJ2-7; TCRdb designates TRBD1, a call that cannot be tested without DNA. The CDR3 sequence is 13 residues long. The V gene's germline CDR1 is MNHEY and CDR2 SMNVEV (reference sequence).

The chain has TRBV19 and TRBJ2-3; TCRdb's assignment of TRBD2 cannot be checked, as there is no DNA. The CDR3 sequence is 14 residues long. Looked up from germline, CDR1 is LNHDA and CDR2 is SQIVND (reference sequence). The CDR3 protein is CASSTGSATDTQYF. Together with reference TRBV19 and TRBJ2-3, the CDR3 gives the full variable domain: DGGITQSPKYLFRKEGQNVTLSCEQNLNHDAMYWYRQDPGQGLRLIYYSQIVNDFQKGDIAEGYSVSREKKESFPLTVTSAQKNPTAFYLCASSTGSATDTQYFGPGTRLTVL.

This chain uses TRBV9 with TRBJ2-1; there is no DNA to check the TCRdb D call of TRBD2. The CDR3 consists of 17 residues. Germline V gene sequence: CDR1 SGDLS, CDR2 YYNGEE. CDR3: CASSVEGSGGTYNEQFF.

The chain is built from TRBV28 and TRBJ2-7; TCRdb proposes TRBD2, but this gene call is untestable without DNA. Germline V lookup: CDR1 MDHEN, CDR2 SYDVKM. The CDR3 contains 15 residues. The CDR3 loop reads CASPPDAGGPGEQYF. Drawing the rest from reference TRBV28 and TRBJ2-7, the complete variable domain is DVKVTQSSRYLVKRTGEKVFLECVQDMDHENMFWYRQDPGLGLRLIYFSYDVKMKEKGDIPEGYSVSREKKERFSLILESASTNQTSMYLCASPPDAGGPGEQYFGPGTRLTVT.

V usage is TRBV6-2 or TRBV6-3 and J usage is TRBJ2-3; TCRdb lists TRBD2, though no DNA is available to test this call. The CDR3 totals 17 residues. Germline V gene lookup returns CDR1 MNHEY and CDR2 SVGEGT. The CDR3 protein is CASSYGGAGGQGDTQYF.

This rearrangement joins TRBV11-1 to TRBJ2-1. CDR1 and CDR2 (germline): SGHAT, FQDESV (reference sequence). The CDR3 spans 15 residues. CDR3 sequence reads: CASSFLGLAYNEQFF.

The V gene is TRBV5-6, the J gene TRBJ2-3; TCRdb picks TRBD2, but there is no DNA to check that call. CDR1 SGHDT and CDR2 YYEEEE come from the germline V gene. The CDR3 is made up of 13 amino acids. CDR3 protein: CASTRGSTDTQYF.

This chain links TRBV25-1 with TRBJ2-7; there is no DNA to check the TCRdb D call of TRBD1. This CDR3 has 14 amino acids. Germline CDR1 and CDR2: MGHDK and SYGVNS. The CDR3 is CASSPPGPLYEQYF.

V usage is TRBV30 and J usage is TRBJ1-6; TCRdb proposes TRBD1, but this gene call is untestable without DNA. CDR1 is GTSNPN, CDR2 SVGIG, per germline (reference sequence). The CDR3 is made up of 13 amino acids. CDR3: CAWGTGVGSPLHF.

The chain joins TRBV19 to TRBJ2-1; the D gene TCRdb calls, TRBD2, cannot be checked with no DNA. Germline CDR1 and CDR2: LNHDA and SQIVND (reference sequence). The CDR3 contains 14 residues. CDR3 sequence: CASSILASRDEQFF.